Below, one T cell receptor beta chain is given with its context. The entry originates in a study of control samples from healthy donors and cancer patients. Sequenced by immunoSEQ multiplex PCR; TCRdb stores in-frame clones only, minus some. The sample lists 100,000 to 150,000 clones; 88% were seen once. The V end was cut by 8 bases, the J end by 10 bases, with 24 bases between. This CDR3 has 15 residues. Germline V gene sequence: CDR1 SQVTM, CDR2 ANQGSEA. This TCR came from a man in his fifties or sixties in good health. The specimen was blood. The J gene is TRBJ1-6, the V gene TRBV29-1; D may be TRBD1 (6 bases). The CDR3 sequence: CSPRTVDSPWSPLHF. CDR3 DNA: TGCAGCCCCAGGACAGTTGACTCCCCTTGGTCACCCCTCCACTTT.